The 2 T cell receptor beta chains in this list originate from one sample, sequenced in a study of shared clonotypes between healthy human individuals. Using immunoSEQ multiplex PCR, the repertoire was profiled, and TCRdb retains in-frame clones only, with some absent. The sample has millions of clones; just over 90% are singletons. Cells designated naive CD8 were CD45RO-negative and were positively selected for CCR7, with terminally differentiated effector memory CD45RA+ cells excluded. The sample consisted of naive CD8+ T cells from PBMCs. These receptors were collected from a man between 18 and 29 years old in good health. Some clones in this sample may be carry-over from other donors' samples.

The chain couples TRBV28 to TRBJ1-5, with TRBD1 matching over 7 bases. This CDR3 is built from 15 residues. The V gene end was trimmed by 2 bases and the J gene end by 3 bases; junction bases not matched to a gene: 4. Germline V gives CDR1 MDHEN, CDR2 SYDVKM. Here the CDR3 DNA reads TGTGCCAGCAGTTTAGTGGGACAGTTCAATCAGCCCCAGCATTTT. It yields the protein CASSLVGQFNQPQHF. The variable domain in full, completed from reference TRBV28 and TRBJ1-5, reads DVKVTQSSRYLVKRTGEKVFLECVQDMDHENMFWYRQDPGLGLRLIYFSYDVKMKEKGDIPEGYSVSREKKERFSLILESASTNQTSMYLCASSLVGQFNQPQHFGDGTRLSIL.

This chain joins TRBV27 and TRBJ2-1; 7 nucleotides line up with TRBD1. The germline V gene has CDR1 MNHEY and CDR2 SMNVEV (reference sequence). This CDR3 has 14 residues. J was trimmed by 10 bases and V by 6 bases; bases with no gene match: 12. The CDR3 sequence: CASSPRDRLQEQFF. The CDR3 nucleotides read TGTGCCAGCAGCCCGAGGGACAGACTACAGGAGCAGTTCTTC.